The rows below give T cell receptor beta chains drawn from one sample of a study of spatial heterogeneity in lung cancer. One entry per CDR3 protein, called by TCRdb with MiXCR from the 5' RACE reads. The sample contains 25,000 or so distinct CDR3 sequences, about 3% of which appear only once. The sequenced sample was PBMCs, obtained at surgery. The receptors derive from a female donor with early-stage non-small cell lung cancer. Both conserved end residues are part of each CDR3. The D gene is left open where the match is weak. Where a row states a size, it is once, few, many or the class of an expanded clone; other rows omit it.

v_call	clone_size	j_call	d_call	cdr3_nt	cdr3_aa
TRBV27	medium-sized	TRBJ2-7	NA	TGTGCCAGCAGTCCCCTAATGGACATGCAGAAGCAGTACTTC	CASSPLMDMQKQYF
TRBV18	many	TRBJ2-7	NA	TGTGCCAGCTCACCCGTGGGCGGTCTTTCCTACGAGCAGTACTTC	CASSPVGGLSYEQYF
TRBV7-9	many	TRBJ2-2	TRBD1	TGTGCCAGCAGCTTTGATGTTCTAGGACAGGGGTACACCGGGGAGCTGTTTTTT	CASSFDVLGQGYTGELFF
TRBV3-1	many	TRBJ2-5	TRBD2	TGTGCCAGCAGCCAAGATCTTTCGGGAGGAAAAGAGACCCAGTACTTC	CASSQDLSGGKETQYF
TRBV7-3	many	TRBJ1-1	NA	TGTGCCAGCAGCTTTACGGGACGGGCAAACACTGAAGCTTTCTTT	CASSFTGRANTEAFF
TRBV19	many	TRBJ2-2	NA	TGTGCCAGTAGCCCCGCCCTGGCTGGGGAGCTGTTTTTT	CASSPALAGELFF
TRBV6-1	many	TRBJ2-3	TRBD2	TGTGCCAGCACCGGGACTAGCGGGAGTCGAAATACGCAGTATTTT	CASTGTSGSRNTQYF
TRBV18	many	TRBJ1-2	NA	TGTGCCAGCTCACCAAATCAAGCTAGCTATGGCTACACCTTC	CASSPNQASYGYTF
TRBV4-2	many	TRBJ2-3	NA	TGTGCCAGCAGCCAAGCCGTCGGGGACGGACTCACAGATACGCAGTATTTT	CASSQAVGDGLTDTQYF
TRBV27	many	TRBJ2-2	NA	TGTGCCAGCAGTCCCAACAGGAACTCCGGGGAGCTGTTTTTT	CASSPNRNSGELFF
TRBV9	many	TRBJ2-3	TRBD2	TGTGCCAGCACCCTGTGGCTAGCGGGAGGCGGGGATACGCAGTATTTT	CASTLWLAGGGDTQYF
TRBV7-6	medium-sized	TRBJ1-1	NA	TGTGCCAGCAGCTTAGCCGGGAGGGGGAAGACTGAAGCTTTCTTT	CASSLAGRGKTEAFF
TRBV6-5	many	TRBJ2-2	NA	TGTGCCAGCAGTTACGAGGGGCCCGCCGGGGAGCTGTTTTTT	CASSYEGPAGELFF
TRBV24-1	many	TRBJ2-3	TRBD2	TGTGCCACCAGTGACGGGACTAGCGGGAGAGCGACAGATACGCAGTATTTT	CATSDGTSGRATDTQYF
TRBV5-1	many	TRBJ2-7	NA	TGCGCCAGCAGCTTGGGGGGGTCTGGGTACGAGCAGTACTTC	CASSLGGSGYEQYF
TRBV24-1	medium-sized	TRBJ2-1	NA	TGTGCCACCAGTGACACTAGAAATGAGCAGTTCTTC	CATSDTRNEQFF
TRBV24-1	many	TRBJ2-5	NA	TGTGCCACCAGTGACGGACAGCAAGAGACCCAGTACTTC	CATSDGQQETQYF
TRBV2	many	TRBJ2-3	TRBD1	TGTGCCAGCAGGCAAGACAGGGGGCGGTTAGATACGCAGTATTTT	CASRQDRGRLDTQYF
TRBV20-1	many	TRBJ2-5	NA	TGCAGTGCTAGAATGTTGCGAGAGACCCAGTACTTC	CSARMLRETQYF
TRBV4-2	many	TRBJ2-5	NA	TGTGCCAGCAGCCCTACCCCGACCGGCTCGGAGACCCAGTACTTC	CASSPTPTGSETQYF
TRBV6-5	many	TRBJ1-6	TRBD1	TGTGCCAGCAGTCAGGGGGACCCACCCCTCCACTTT	CASSQGDPPLHF
TRBV20-1	many	TRBJ2-3	TRBD2	TGCAGTGCAAATCCGGGACTAGCGGGAACCACAGATACGCAGTATTTT	CSANPGLAGTTDTQYF
TRBV5-1	many	TRBJ1-4	TRBD1	TGCGCCAGCAGTGCACAGGGGGCTCAGGAAAAACTGTTTTTT	CASSAQGAQEKLFF
TRBV20-1	many	TRBJ2-7	NA	TGCAGTGCTACCCTGACTGTCTCCTACGAGCAGTACTTC	CSATLTVSYEQYF
TRBV5-1	NA	TRBJ2-1	NA	TGCGCCAGCAGCTTGGCAGTGAGCTCCTACAATGAGCAGTTCTTC	CASSLAVSSYNEQFF
TRBV27	many	TRBJ1-2	NA	TGTGCCAGCAGTTTACAGTCAGGGGACGGCTACACCTTC	CASSLQSGDGYTF
TRBV2	many	TRBJ1-3	NA	TGTGCCAGCAGTGAAACCTCTGGAAACACCATATATTTT	CASSETSGNTIYF
TRBV28	many	TRBJ2-1	NA	TGTGCCAGCAGTTTAGCAAATGAGCAGTTCTTC	CASSLANEQFF
TRBV7-2	many	TRBJ1-1	NA	TGTGCCAGCAGGCCCCAGGGGTTCACTGAAGCTTTCTTT	CASRPQGFTEAFF
TRBV12-3/TRBV12-4	many	TRBJ2-7	NA	TGTGCCTCTAAAGGGGGGGCCTACGAGCAGTACTTC	CASKGGAYEQYF
TRBV12-3/TRBV12-4	many	TRBJ1-5	NA	TGTGCCAGCCGTCGGAGCAATCAGCCCCAGCATTTT	CASRRSNQPQHF
TRBV2	few	TRBJ2-7	NA	TGTGCCAGCAGTGAAGGCTGGGGTGCCTACGAGCAGTACTTC	CASSEGWGAYEQYF
TRBV29-1	NA	TRBJ1-2	TRBD1	TGCAGCGCACAGGGGGCGCGGGGCTACACCTTC	CSAQGARGYTF
TRBV4-1	many	TRBJ1-1	TRBD1	TGCGCCAGCAGCCAAAACAGGGGGATGAACACTGAAGCTTTCTTT	CASSQNRGMNTEAFF
TRBV6-5	few	TRBJ1-2	NA	TGTGCCAGCAGTTACTCTGGACAGAGCTATGGCTACACCTTC	CASSYSGQSYGYTF
TRBV4-1	many	TRBJ2-1	TRBD2	TGCGCCAGCAGCCCTCTAGCGGGAGATTCCAATGAGCAGTTCTTC	CASSPLAGDSNEQFF
TRBV27	many	TRBJ2-7	TRBD2	TGTGCCAGCAGTTTATCGGTAGCGGGGACCTCCTACGAGCAGTACTTC	CASSLSVAGTSYEQYF
TRBV28	many	TRBJ2-7	NA	TGTGCCAGCAGTTTGGGTCCCAATCTCAGCTCCTACGAGCAGTACTTC	CASSLGPNLSSYEQYF
TRBV2	medium-sized	TRBJ2-1	TRBD2	TGTGCCAGCATTACCACCGGGACTAGCCCGTTCTTC	CASITTGTSPFF
TRBV6-5	many	TRBJ2-1	TRBD2	TGTGCCAGCAGTTACGCGGGAGTGGGGAATGAGCAGTTCTTC	CASSYAGVGNEQFF
TRBV13	many	TRBJ1-1	NA	TGTGCCAGCAGCTTCCGGGACGCCACTGAAGCTTTCTTT	CASSFRDATEAFF
TRBV20-1	many	TRBJ2-7	NA	TGCAGTGGCAAGATGGGTAGTGACAGCTCCTACGAGCAGTACTTC	CSGKMGSDSSYEQYF
TRBV2	many	TRBJ1-2	NA	TGTGCCAGCAGACCGGATAGCTTCTATGGCTACACCTTC	CASRPDSFYGYTF
TRBV6-1	many	TRBJ2-3	TRBD2	TGTGCCAGCGGGACTAGCGGAAGCACAGATACGCAGTATTTT	CASGTSGSTDTQYF
TRBV7-2	few	TRBJ2-2	TRBD1	TGTGCCAGCAGCCCCCGTAGACAGGGGTTCGTCGGTTTCACCGGGGAGCTGTTTTTT	CASSPRRQGFVGFTGELFF
TRBV6-2/TRBV6-3	many	TRBJ2-2	NA	TGTGCCAGCAGGGCCCCGACCGGGGAGCTGTTTTTT	CASRAPTGELFF
TRBV30	many	TRBJ2-3	NA	TGTGCCTGGAATCAAGACCGGAGGGATACGCAGTATTTT	CAWNQDRRDTQYF
TRBV6-5	many	TRBJ1-1	NA	TGTGCCAGCGGCACAGGACCTGAAGCTTTCTTT	CASGTGPEAFF
TRBV6-6	NA	TRBJ1-5	NA	TGTGCCAGCAGGCGCGGGACGGCGAGGTATCAGCCCCAGCATTTT	CASRRGTARYQPQHF
TRBV20-1	many	TRBJ1-4	NA	TGCAGTGCTAGCGGCTGGAGCTTTGGGCATGAAAAACTGTTTTTT	CSASGWSFGHEKLFF
TRBV28	many	TRBJ2-3	TRBD1	TGTGCCAGCGAACTGACAGGGGGCGAGGCAGATACGCAGTATTTT	CASELTGGEADTQYF
TRBV7-2	many	TRBJ2-7	NA	TGTGCCAGCAGCAACCAGTACGAGCAGTACTTC	CASSNQYEQYF
TRBV20-1	few	TRBJ2-7	TRBD1	TGCAGTGCTAAGACAGGGAGCTCCTACGAGCAGTACTTC	CSAKTGSSYEQYF
TRBV2	many	TRBJ1-2	TRBD1	TGTGCCAGCAGTCGACAGGGGGCACACTATGGCTACACCTTC	CASSRQGAHYGYTF
TRBV7-9	many	TRBJ1-3	NA	TGTGCCAGCAGCTTCGCCGGAGGCACCTCTGGAAACACCATATATTTT	CASSFAGGTSGNTIYF
TRBV25-1	many	TRBJ2-7	NA	TGTGCCAGCAGTGATTCGGGGACGGGGTACTACGAGCAGTACTTC	CASSDSGTGYYEQYF
TRBV25-1	NA	TRBJ2-1	TRBD1	TGTGCCAGCAGTGAATTGGGGACAGGTAATTACAATGAGCAGTTCTTC	CASSELGTGNYNEQFF
TRBV27	many	TRBJ2-3	NA	TGTGCCAGCAGTCCGGCCGGGGATACGCAGTATTTT	CASSPAGDTQYF
TRBV3-1	few	TRBJ2-1	TRBD2	TGTGCCAGCAGCCACTTAGCGGGAGGCAATGAGCAGTTCTTC	CASSHLAGGNEQFF